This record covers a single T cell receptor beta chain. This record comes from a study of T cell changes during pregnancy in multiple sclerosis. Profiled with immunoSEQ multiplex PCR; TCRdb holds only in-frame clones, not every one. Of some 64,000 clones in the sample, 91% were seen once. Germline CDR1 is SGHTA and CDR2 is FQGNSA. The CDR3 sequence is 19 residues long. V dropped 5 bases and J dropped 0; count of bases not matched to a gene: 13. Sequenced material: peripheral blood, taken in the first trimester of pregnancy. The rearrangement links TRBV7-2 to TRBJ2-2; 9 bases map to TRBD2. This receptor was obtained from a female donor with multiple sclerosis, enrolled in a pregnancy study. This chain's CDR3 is CASSLLPPTSGTNTGELFF. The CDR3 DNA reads TGTGCCAGCAGCCTCCTCCCTCCGACTAGCGGAACGAACACCGGGGAGCTGTTTTTT.